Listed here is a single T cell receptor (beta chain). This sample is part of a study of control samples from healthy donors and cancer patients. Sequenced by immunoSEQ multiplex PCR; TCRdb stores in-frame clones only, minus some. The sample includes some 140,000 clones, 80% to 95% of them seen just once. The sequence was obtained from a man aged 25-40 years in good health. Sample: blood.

In DNA form, the CDR3 reads TGTGCCAGCAGCATGGGACAGAGCTCCTACGAGCAGTACTTC. Residues: CASSMGQSSYEQYF. The chain uses TRBV27 and TRBJ2-7; TRBD1 matches at 7 bases. This CDR3 spans 14 amino acids. In germline, CDR1 is MNHEY, CDR2 SMNVEV (reference sequence). The V segment lost 6 bases and the J segment 0 bases; nucleotides outside the gene matches: 5.